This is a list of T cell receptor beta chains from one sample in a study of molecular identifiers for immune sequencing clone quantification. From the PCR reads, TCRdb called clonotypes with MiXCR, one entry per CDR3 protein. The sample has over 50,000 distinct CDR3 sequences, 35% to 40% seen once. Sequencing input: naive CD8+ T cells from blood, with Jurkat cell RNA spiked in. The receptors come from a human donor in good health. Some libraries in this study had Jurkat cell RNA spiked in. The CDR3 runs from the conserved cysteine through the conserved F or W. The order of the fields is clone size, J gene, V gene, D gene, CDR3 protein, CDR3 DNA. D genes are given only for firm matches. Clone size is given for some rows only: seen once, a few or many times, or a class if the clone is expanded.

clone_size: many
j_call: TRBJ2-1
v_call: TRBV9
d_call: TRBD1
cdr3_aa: CASSTSRTGLGEQFF
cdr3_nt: TGTGCCAGCAGCACTTCCCGGACAGGGCTCGGGGAGCAGTTCTTC

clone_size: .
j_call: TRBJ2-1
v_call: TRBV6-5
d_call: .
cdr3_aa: CASNLPGAYEQFF
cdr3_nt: TGTGCCAGCAATCTCCCCGGGGCCTATGAGCAGTTCTTC

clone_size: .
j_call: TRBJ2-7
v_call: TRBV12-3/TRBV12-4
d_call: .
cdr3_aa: CASSWMGLRSYEQYF
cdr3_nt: TGTGCCAGCAGTTGGATGGGACTGCGCTCCTACGAGCAGTACTTC

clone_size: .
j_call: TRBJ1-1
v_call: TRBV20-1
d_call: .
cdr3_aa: CSVSGTGFFEAFF
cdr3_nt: TGCAGTGTTAGTGGAACAGGGTTTTTTGAAGCTTTCTTT

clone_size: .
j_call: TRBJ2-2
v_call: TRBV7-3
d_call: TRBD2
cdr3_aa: CASSLRTKLAGANTGELFF
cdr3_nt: TGTGCCAGCAGCTTAAGAACAAAGCTAGCGGGAGCGAACACCGGGGAGCTGTTTTTT

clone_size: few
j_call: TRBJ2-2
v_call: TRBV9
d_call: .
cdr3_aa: CASSGSGSSAAGELFF
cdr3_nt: TGTGCCAGCAGCGGGTCCGGTAGTAGCGCCGCCGGGGAGCTGTTTTTT

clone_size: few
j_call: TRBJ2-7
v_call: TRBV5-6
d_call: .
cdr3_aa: CASSPGGPLGEQYF
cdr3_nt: TGTGCCAGCAGCCCGGGGGGCCCTTTGGGCGAGCAGTACTTC

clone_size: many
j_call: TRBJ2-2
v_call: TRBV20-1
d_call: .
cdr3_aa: CSASLELFF
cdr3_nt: TGCAGTGCAAGTCTGGAGCTGTTTTTT

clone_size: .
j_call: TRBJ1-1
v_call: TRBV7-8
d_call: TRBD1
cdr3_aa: CASSRGTGEAFF
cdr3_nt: TGTGCCAGCAGCCGGGGGACAGGAGAGGCTTTCTTT

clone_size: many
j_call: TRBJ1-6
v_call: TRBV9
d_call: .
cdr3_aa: CASSYSGRGSPLHF
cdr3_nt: TGTGCCAGCAGCTATTCAGGGAGGGGTTCACCCCTCCACTTT

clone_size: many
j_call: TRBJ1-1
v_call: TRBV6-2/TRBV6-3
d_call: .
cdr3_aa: CASRPTMNTEAFF
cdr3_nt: TGTGCCAGCAGGCCGACGATGAACACTGAAGCTTTCTTT

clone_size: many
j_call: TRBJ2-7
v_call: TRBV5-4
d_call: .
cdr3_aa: CASSLALGGQNYEQYF
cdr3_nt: TGTGCCAGCAGCTTGGCCTTAGGAGGACAGAATTACGAGCAGTACTTC

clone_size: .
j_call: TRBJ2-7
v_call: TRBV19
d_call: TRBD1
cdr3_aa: CATRQGAREQYF
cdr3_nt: TGTGCCACTCGACAGGGGGCGCGCGAGCAGTACTTC

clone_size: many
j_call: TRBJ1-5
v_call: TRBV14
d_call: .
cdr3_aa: CASSQDESNQPQHF
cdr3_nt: TGTGCCAGCAGCCAAGACGAAAGCAATCAGCCCCAGCATTTT

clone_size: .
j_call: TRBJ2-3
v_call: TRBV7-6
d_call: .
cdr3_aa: CASSVGSGAWTDSQYF
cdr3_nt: TGTGCCAGCAGCGTCGGATCAGGGGCTTGGACAGATTCGCAGTATTTT

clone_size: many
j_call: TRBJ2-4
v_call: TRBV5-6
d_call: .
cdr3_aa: CASSLGLTQGLAKNIQYF
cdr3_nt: TGTGCCAGCAGCTTGGGTCTAACTCAGGGCCTAGCCAAAAACATTCAGTACTTC

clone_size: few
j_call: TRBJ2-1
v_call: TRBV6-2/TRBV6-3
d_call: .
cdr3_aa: CASSATVNEQFF
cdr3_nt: TGTGCCAGCAGTGCCACAGTCAATGAGCAGTTCTTC

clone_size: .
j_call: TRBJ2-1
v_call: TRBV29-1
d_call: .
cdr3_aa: CSAWIGRDKFF
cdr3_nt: TGCAGCGCTTGGATTGGGCGGGATAAGTTCTTC

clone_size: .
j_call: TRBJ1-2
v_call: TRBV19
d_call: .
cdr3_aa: CAPPRHAVYGYTF
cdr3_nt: TGTGCCCCCCCCAGACACGCGGTATATGGCTACACCTTC

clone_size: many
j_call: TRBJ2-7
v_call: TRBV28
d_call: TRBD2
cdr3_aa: CASNPGTSSHEQYF
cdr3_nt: TGTGCCAGCAATCCCGGGACTAGCTCCCACGAGCAGTACTTC

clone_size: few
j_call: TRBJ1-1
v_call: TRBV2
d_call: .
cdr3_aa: CASSVWEMNTEAFF
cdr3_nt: TGTGCCAGCAGTGTTTGGGAAATGAACACTGAAGCTTTCTTT

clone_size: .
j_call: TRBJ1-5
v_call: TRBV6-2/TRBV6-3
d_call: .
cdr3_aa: CASSHREAGPLHF
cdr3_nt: TGTGCCAGCAGCCACCGGGAAGCCGGGCCCCTGCATTTT

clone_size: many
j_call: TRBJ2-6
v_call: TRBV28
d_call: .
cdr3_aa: CASSLLGSGANVLTF
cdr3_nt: TGTGCCAGCAGTTTACTAGGATCTGGGGCCAACGTCCTGACTTTC

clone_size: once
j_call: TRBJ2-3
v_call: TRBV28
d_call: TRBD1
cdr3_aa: CASSFLGQGGSYTDTQYF
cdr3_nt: TGTGCCAGCAGTTTTCTAGGACAGGGGGGAAGCTACACAGATACGCAGTATTTT

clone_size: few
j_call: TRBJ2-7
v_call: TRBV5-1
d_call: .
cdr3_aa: CASSLVPRTGGSYEQYF
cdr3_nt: TGCGCCAGCAGCTTGGTTCCAAGGACCGGAGGGTCCTACGAGCAGTACTTC

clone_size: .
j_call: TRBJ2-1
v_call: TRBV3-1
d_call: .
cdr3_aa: CASSQGGIVPEQFF
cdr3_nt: TGTGCCAGCAGCCAAGGCGGGATTGTCCCTGAGCAGTTCTTC

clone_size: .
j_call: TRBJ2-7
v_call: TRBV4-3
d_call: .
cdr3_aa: CASSQDWTVGYEQYF
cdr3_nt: TGCGCCAGCAGCCAAGATTGGACAGTGGGCTACGAGCAGTACTTC

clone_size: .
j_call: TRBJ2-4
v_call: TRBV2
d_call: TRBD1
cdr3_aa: CASSDEGARALAKNIQYF
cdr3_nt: TGTGCCAGCAGTGATGAGGGGGCGCGGGCCCTAGCCAAAAACATTCAGTACTTC

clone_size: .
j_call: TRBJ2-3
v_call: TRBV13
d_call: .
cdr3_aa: CASSALASGEDTQNF
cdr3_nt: TGTGCCAGCAGCGCTCTAGCCTCCGGGGAAGATACGCAGAATTTT

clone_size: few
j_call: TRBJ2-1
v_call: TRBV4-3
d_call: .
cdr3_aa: CASSPSWGGYNEQFF
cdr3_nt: TGCGCCAGCAGCCCGAGTTGGGGCGGATACAATGAGCAGTTCTTC

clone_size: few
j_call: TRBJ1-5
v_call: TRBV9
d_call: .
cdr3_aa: CASSSYSNQPQHF
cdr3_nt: TGTGCCAGCAGCTCATATAGCAATCAGCCCCAGCATTTT

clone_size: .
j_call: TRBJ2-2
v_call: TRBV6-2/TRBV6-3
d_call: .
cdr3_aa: CASSPYRVAGELYF
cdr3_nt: TGTGCCAGCAGCCCATATCGGGTCGCCGGGGAGCTGTATTTT

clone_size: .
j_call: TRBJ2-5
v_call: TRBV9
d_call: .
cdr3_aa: CASSVKVQETQYF
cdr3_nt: TGTGCCAGCAGCGTAAAAGTCCAAGAGACCCAGTACTTC

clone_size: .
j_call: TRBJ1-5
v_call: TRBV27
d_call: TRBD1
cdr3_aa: CASSLFGDRGFQPQHF
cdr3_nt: TGTGCCAGCAGTTTATTTGGGGACAGGGGGTTTCAGCCCCAGCATTTT

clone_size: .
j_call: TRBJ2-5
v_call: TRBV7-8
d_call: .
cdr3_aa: CASSFLSGRETQYF
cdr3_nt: TGTGCCAGCAGCTTTCTGTCCGGCCGAGAGACCCAGTACTTC

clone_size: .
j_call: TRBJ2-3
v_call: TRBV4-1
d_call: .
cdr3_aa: CASSPTRTIERSTQYF
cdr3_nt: TGCGCCAGCAGCCCAACTAGGACTATAGAGCGGAGTACGCAGTATTTT

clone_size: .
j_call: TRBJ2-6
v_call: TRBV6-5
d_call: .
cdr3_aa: CASKYRRGGFSGANVLTF
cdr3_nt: TGTGCCAGCAAATACCGCAGGGGGGGTTTCTCTGGGGCCAACGTCCTGACTTTC

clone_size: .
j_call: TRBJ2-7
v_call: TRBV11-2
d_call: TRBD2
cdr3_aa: CASRFGGSAEQYF
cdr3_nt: TGTGCCAGCCGCTTCGGGGGGTCCGCCGAGCAGTACTTC

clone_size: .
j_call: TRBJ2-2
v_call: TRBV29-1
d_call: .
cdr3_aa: CSVRAADTGELFF
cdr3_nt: TGCAGCGTACGGGCCGCGGACACCGGGGAGCTGTTTTTT